This section outlines one TCR beta chain sequence together with its context. The antigen remains undetermined. Produced via immunoSEQ multiplex PCR; TCRdb's table is partial and in-frame only. This sample has about 380,000 clones, with approximately 96% found just once. The record originates from a study of shared clonotypes between healthy human individuals. Study results and caveats: Several donors shared around 5.2% of their naive CD4 clonotypes.

The germline V gene has CDR1 MNHEY and CDR2 SVGAGI. CDR3 length equals 15 residues. Trimming cost V 2 bases and J 4 bases; bases outside gene matches: 3. Caucasian adults residing in Nashville, Tennessee made up all the donors. CD45RO+ cells and CCR7-negative CD45RA+ TemRA cells were combined as CD8 memory. The specimen sequenced was memory CD8+ T cells sorted from blood. Subset here: CD45RO+ cells pooled with CCR7-negative TemRA cells. The chain has TRBV6-5 and TRBJ1-3; 9 bases are a match to TRBD1. The sequence came from a young man in good health. CDR3 DNA: TGTGCCAGCAGTTACGATGGACAGGGGGGAAACACCATATATTTT. Residues: CASSYDGQGGNTIYF.